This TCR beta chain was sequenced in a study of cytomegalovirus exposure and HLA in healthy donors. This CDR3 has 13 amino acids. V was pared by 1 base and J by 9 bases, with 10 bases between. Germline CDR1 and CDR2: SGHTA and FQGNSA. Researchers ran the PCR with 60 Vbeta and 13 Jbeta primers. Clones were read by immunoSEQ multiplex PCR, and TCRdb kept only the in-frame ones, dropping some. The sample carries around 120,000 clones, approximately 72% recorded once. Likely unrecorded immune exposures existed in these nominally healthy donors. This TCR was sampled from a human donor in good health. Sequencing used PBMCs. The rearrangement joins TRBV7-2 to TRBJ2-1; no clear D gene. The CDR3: CASSLGQRIEQFF. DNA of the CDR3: TGTGCCAGCAGCTTAGGGCAGAGGATTGAGCAGTTCTTC.